Sequencing of this T cell receptor (beta chain) was carried out in a study of OX40 agonist ivuxolimab in advanced cancers. Study summary: One patient with hepatocellular carcinoma and two with cutaneous melanoma, three in all, had partial responses. Study-wide findings and caveats: CD4+ and CD8+ blood T cells expanded clonally by week 6 at 0.1 to 3.0 mg/kg.

Comment on this clone: Its antigen remains unidentified.

Repertoires were generated with immunoSEQ multiplex PCR, while TCRdb's copy carries only in-frame clones and drops some. This sample has about 93,000 clones, with 85% to 95% found just once. This CDR3 comprises 15 residues. V was clipped by 4 bases and J by 0 bases, with 10 bases between them. Germline V CDR1 and CDR2: MNHNS, SASEGT. The chain uses TRBV6-1 and TRBJ2-1, with a possible D match to TRBD2 (6 bases). The input for sequencing was CD4+ or CD8+ T cells sorted from blood, taken in a trial of the OX40 agonist ivuxolimab. This sequence was found in an adult with an advanced solid tumor such as melanoma, head and neck, liver or kidney cancer. The CDR3 sequence is CASSVEGSSYNEQFF. Written as DNA, the CDR3 is TGTGCCAGCAGTGTGGAGGGAAGCTCCTACAATGAGCAGTTCTTC.